A single sample gave rise to the 18 T cell receptor beta chains below, sequenced in a study of PD-1 blockade in classical Hodgkin lymphoma (dated by TCRdb to the early 2020s). This specimen's time point label, per the study, means: cycle 4 day 1 (C4D1), after 5 to 7 weeks of nivolumab. Every trial patient had relapsed following autologous stem cell transplantation, and prior brentuximab vedotin exposure was what differed among cohorts A, B and C. Using a Miltenyi CD4+ T cell isolation kit, CD4+ T cells were purified from thawed PBMCs through magnetic negative selection. To prepare the library, the immunoSEQ multiplex PCR assay was applied. This is the immuneACCESS table as TCRdb keeps it, with only in-frame sequences that have V and J called. A part of the clones is gone; compared with another copy, unresolved V genes explain less than half, and the rest is unexplained. This sample has 25,000 to 35,000 clones in its table, and under 80% of those were observed once. The ten largest clones take up around 0.6% of the sample.

The specimen was CD4+ T cells from blood, collected before the fourth cycle of nivolumab. The source is a human donor with classical Hodgkin lymphoma.

This chain joins TRBV10-3 and TRBJ2-7; D is ambiguous. The CDR3 is 15 amino acids. Germline V gene data show CDR1 as ENHRY and CDR2 as SYGVKD. Trimming pared 0 bases from V and 0 bases from J, leaving 9 bases between. For the CDR3, the DNA is TGTGCCATCAGTGAGTCATACACGAACTCCTACGAGCAGTACTTC. Translated, it gives CAISESYTNSYEQYF.

This clone appeared a single time. This sequence joins TRBV2 and TRBJ1-6; weak D call: TRBD1 (5 bases). The V gene's germline CDR1 is SNHLY and CDR2 FYNNEI. The CDR3 runs to 15 residues. V was clipped by 7 bases and J by 7 bases, with 17 bases between them. The CDR3: CASNPRASGNSPLHF. The CDR3 DNA is TGTGCCAGCAACCCCAGGGCGTCGGGGAATTCACCCCTCCACTTT. Full variable domain (rest looked up from reference TRBV2 and TRBJ1-6): EPEVTQTPSHQVTQMGQEVILRCVPISNHLYFYWYRQILGQKVEFLVSFYNNEISEKSEIFDDQFSVERPDGSNFTLKIRSTKLEDSAMYFCASNPRASGNSPLHFGNGTRLTVT.

This clone occurred a few times. This chain connects TRBV6-1 to TRBJ2-7, with D unresolved. The V and J ends lost 5 bases and 7 bases respectively, with 9 bases between them. Per the germline V gene, CDR1 is MNHNS and CDR2 is SASEGT. The CDR3 consists of 11 residues. The CDR3, as DNA: TGTGCCAGCAGTAACCCCTGGGAGCAGTACTTC. Encoded protein: CASSNPWEQYF.

The rearrangement uses TRBV6-5 and TRBJ1-2, with unresolved D. Per germline, CDR1 MNHEY and CDR2 SVGAGI. With 2 bases removed from V and 7 bases from J, the gap between germline ends came to 17 bases. The CDR3 spans 15 residues. CDR3 in DNA: TGTGCCAGCAGTTACACCCAAGGACCCCTGGGTGGCTACACCTTC. The encoded protein is CASSYTQGPLGGYTF.

The CDR3 loop is CAISVAGAYNEQFF. The CDR3 nucleotides read TGTGCCATCAGTGTAGCGGGAGCCTACAATGAGCAGTTCTTC. V usage is TRBV10-3 and J usage is TRBJ2-1; 9 nucleotides line up with TRBD2. Germline V gene sequence: CDR1 ENHRY, CDR2 SYGVKD. The length of the CDR3 is 14 residues. Trimming took 4 bases from V and 2 from J; bases not matched to a gene: 0.

The V and J genes are TRBV28 and TRBJ2-1; TRBD2 agrees at 8 bases. Germline V gives CDR1 MDHEN, CDR2 SYDVKM. V lost 2 bases to trimming and J lost 4 bases; unmatched junction nucleotides: 7. This CDR3 spans 16 amino acids. For the CDR3, the DNA is TGTGCCAGCAGTTTAGGGGGACTAGTGGGTTACAATGAGCAGTTCTTC. Its protein is CASSLGGLVGYNEQFF.

The chain carries TRBV10-3 and TRBJ2-7, with TRBD1 identical over 8 bases. Germline CDR1 and CDR2: ENHRY and SYGVKD. The CDR3 has 15 residues. The J segment lost 3 bases and the V segment lost 0 bases, leaving 4 bases of the junction unmatched. CDR3 residues: CAISESFTGGYEQYF. Written as DNA, the CDR3 is TGTGCCATCAGTGAGTCATTTACAGGGGGCTACGAGCAGTACTTC.

The V and J genes are TRBV7-2 and TRBJ2-3; D is uncertain. This CDR3 spans 12 amino acids. V was trimmed by 5 bases and J by 6 bases, leaving 9 bases between them. CDR1 and CDR2 (germline): SGHTA, FQGNSA. The CDR3 DNA sequence: TGTGCCAGCAGCGCCGACCGGGATACGCAGTATTTT. Translating gives CASSADRDTQYF. Filled out from reference TRBV7-2 and TRBJ2-3, the complete variable domain reads GAGVSQSPSNKVTEKGKDVELRCDPISGHTALYWYRQSLGQGLEFLIYFQGNSAPDKSGLPSDRFSAERTGGSVSTLTIQRTQQEDSAVYLCASSADRDTQYFGPGTRLTVL.

The rearrangement uses TRBV30 and TRBJ2-5; D remains unclear. Per germline, CDR1 GTSNPN and CDR2 SVGIG (reference sequence). Trimming removed 2 bases from V and 2 bases from J, with 9 bases in between. The CDR3 covers 13 residues. CDR3 loop: CAWSTAFQETQYF. DNA of the CDR3: TGTGCCTGGAGTACGGCCTTTCAAGAGACCCAGTACTTC.

A word on this clone: The sample contains more than one DNA sequence encoding this CDR3. The V and J genes are TRBV5-1 and TRBJ2-7; 7 bases match TRBD2. Germline values: CDR1 SGHRS, CDR2 YFSETQ. J was trimmed by 1 base and V by 5 bases; bases with no gene match: 3. This CDR3 comprises 13 residues. The CDR3 DNA reads TGCGCCAGCAGTCGGGAGGCATCCTACGAGCAGTACTTC. Translating it yields CASSREASYEQYF.

The chain joins TRBV19 to TRBJ1-1; D not certain. The germline V gene has CDR1 LNHDA and CDR2 SQIVND (reference sequence). V was trimmed by 5 bases and J by 3 bases, leaving 10 bases between them. The CDR3 has 13 residues. The CDR3 protein is CASSRQEYTEAFF. Here the CDR3 DNA reads TGTGCCAGTAGTCGGCAGGAGTACACTGAAGCTTTCTTT.

The gene calls are TRBV18 and TRBJ2-7; D possibly corresponds to TRBD1 (6 bases). CDR1 is KGHSH and CDR2 is LQKENI in the germline V gene. This CDR3 spans 13 amino acids. Trimming cost V 6 bases and J 3 bases, with 12 bases left between them. CDR3 nucleotide sequence: TGTGCCAGCTCCTCCGGACAGTACTACGAGCAGTACTTC. Protein sequence: CASSSGQYYEQYF. The full variable domain, completed using reference TRBV18 and TRBJ2-7, is NAGVMQNPRHLVRRRGQEARLRCSPMKGHSHVYWYRQLPEEGLKFMVYLQKENIIDESGMPKERFSAEFPKEGPSILRIQQVVRGDSAAYFCASSSGQYYEQYFGPGTRLTVT.

This chain links TRBV5-1 with TRBJ1-4; tentative D call: TRBD1 (6 bases). V lost 4 bases and J lost 5, with 9 bases in between. The CDR3 sequence is 13 residues long. The V gene's germline CDR1 is SGHRS and CDR2 YFSETQ. This chain's CDR3 is CASSLGQNEKLFF. Written as DNA, the CDR3 is TGCGCCAGCAGCCTCGGACAGAATGAAAAACTGTTTTTT.

The chain employs TRBV7-9 and TRBJ2-3; TRBD1 matches at 9 bases. The V gene's germline CDR1 is SEHNR and CDR2 FQNEAQ (reference sequence). This CDR3 is built from 15 residues. Germline trimming cut 5 bases from V and 4 bases from J; bases unmatched to any gene: 7. CDR3 protein: CASSLQGAGADTQYF. In DNA, the CDR3 is TGTGCCAGCAGCCTACAGGGGGCCGGTGCAGATACGCAGTATTTT.

The chain joins TRBV27 to TRBJ1-4, with D possibly being TRBD1 (5 bases). The germline V gene has CDR1 MNHEY and CDR2 SMNVEV (reference sequence). Between the trimmed V and J ends, which lost 6 bases and 2 bases, there was a span of 7 bases. CDR3 length: 13 amino acids. The CDR3 coding sequence is TGTGCCAGCAGGGGGACCACTAATGAAAAACTGTTTTTT. Protein sequence: CASRGTTNEKLFF.

This chain connects TRBV29-1 to TRBJ2-2, with 7 bases that match TRBD2. CDR1 is SQVTM, CDR2 ANQGSEA, per germline. V dropped 2 bases and J dropped 3; count of bases not matched to a gene: 6. The CDR3 is 15 amino acids. The CDR3 reads CSVERSSGYTGELFF. CDR3 in DNA: TGCAGCGTTGAAAGGTCTAGCGGCTACACCGGGGAGCTGTTTTTT.

This chain uses TRBV7-6 with TRBJ2-1, with D perhaps TRBD1 or TRBD2 (6 bases each). Germline-derived CDR1 and CDR2 are SGHVS and FNYEAQ. The CDR3 sequence is 14 residues long. Trimming took 0 bases from V and 9 from J, leaving 12 bases between them. The CDR3 DNA follows: TGTGCCAGCAGCTTAGCGCCGGGGGCCGTTGAGCAGTTCTTC. Residues: CASSLAPGAVEQFF.

The chain couples TRBV7-6 to TRBJ2-7; D assignment may be TRBD1 or TRBD2 (6 bases each). Per germline, CDR1 SGHVS and CDR2 FNYEAQ. There are 13 residues in the CDR3. V was shortened by 1 base and J by 7 bases, with 11 bases between the two germline ends. For the CDR3, the DNA is TGTGCCAGCAGCTTAGGGGGGGCTTTAGAGCAGTACTTC. This translates into CASSLGGALEQYF.